The 11 T cell receptor beta chains below all came from one sample that was sequenced in a study of cytomegalovirus exposure and HLA in healthy donors (dated by TCRdb to 2015 to 2018). The library was prepared using the immunoSEQ multiplex PCR assay. For the multiplex PCR, a mixture combining 60 forward primers for TCR Vbeta segments and 13 reverse primers for TCR Jbeta segments was used. This immuneACCESS table, as held by TCRdb, lists in-frame sequences with V and J called but not all clones. Of the missing ones, under half trace to an unresolved V gene in checked studies; the others have no known cause. This sample gives approximately 170,000 clones in total; approximately 80% of them show up just once. 0.7% to 0.95% of the sample is held by the ten biggest clonotypes. The sample was PBMCs. The receptors here all came from a woman aged 18-30 years in good health and CMV-seronegative.

This clone was seen once. The CDR3 here is CASSTGGIHSGNTIYF. The CDR3 DNA follows: TGTGCCAGCAGCACAGGGGGAATCCACTCTGGAAACACCATATATTTT. This sequence joins TRBV28 and TRBJ1-3; 8 bases are a match to TRBD1. Germline CDR1 and CDR2: MDHEN and SYDVKM. This CDR3 region has 16 residues. Trimming removed 6 bases from V and 0 bases from J; junction bases left unmatched: 7.

The V and J genes are TRBV10-3 and TRBJ2-7, with D possibly being TRBD1 (7 bases). Looked up from germline, CDR1 is ENHRY and CDR2 is SYGVKD. V lost 6 bases and J lost 1, with 16 bases in between. CDR3 length: 15 amino acids. CDR3 in DNA: TGTGCCATCAGGGCGGAGGGGGCGATGTCCTACGAGCAGTACTTC. It is translated as CAIRAEGAMSYEQYF.

Only one count was recorded for this clone. This chain connects TRBV11-2 to TRBJ2-1, with 9 bases matching TRBD2. The length of the CDR3 is 15 residues. J gave up 4 bases and V 6 bases, and 7 bases lay outside the gene matches. Germline lookup yields CDR1 SGHAT and CDR2 FQNNGV. In DNA, the CDR3 is TGTGCCAGCAGTCCGCTAGCGGGAAGGTACAATGAGCAGTTCTTC. Amino acids: CASSPLAGRYNEQFF.

The chain is built from TRBV6-1 and TRBJ1-2; D may be TRBD1 (5 bases). V was trimmed by 7 bases and J by 4 bases, leaving 13 bases between them. The CDR3 loop spans 13 amino acids. Germline CDR1 is MNHNS and CDR2 is SASEGT. This CDR3 is CASTPTGSYGYTF. In DNA, the CDR3 is TGTGCCAGCACACCCACAGGCTCCTATGGCTACACCTTC.

The rearrangement links TRBV5-6 to TRBJ2-7; tentatively, D is TRBD1 (5 bases). The germline CDR1 and CDR2 sequences are SGHDT and YYEEEE. V lost 0 bases to trimming and J lost 6 bases, with 10 bases between them. The CDR3 spans 13 residues. The CDR3: CASSLGPQGEQYF. CDR3 nucleotide sequence: TGTGCCAGCAGCTTGGGGCCCCAGGGCGAGCAGTACTTC.

In this sample, this clone turned up once. The germline gene is not matched at one end of the junction; a read error may be the cause. The J gene is TRBJ1-1, the V gene TRBV6-1, with D unresolved. There are 13 residues in the CDR3. Germline V gives CDR1 MNHNS, CDR2 SASEGT. Written as DNA, the CDR3 is TGTGCCAGCAGTGAATATAAGAACATTGAAGCTTTCTTT. This codes for CASSEYKNIEAFF.

The rearrangement joins TRBV11-3 to TRBJ2-6, with 9 nucleotides matching TRBD1. The CDR3 consists of 17 residues. Trimming removed 5 bases from V and 1 base from J; junction bases left unmatched: 6. Per germline, CDR1 SGHNT and CDR2 YENEEA. The CDR3 DNA reads TGTGCCAGCAGCCCCGGGACAGGGACTTCTGGGGCCAACGTCCTGACTTTC. It yields the protein CASSPGTGTSGANVLTF.

V and J are TRBV19 and TRBJ2-7; 8 nucleotides align to TRBD1. The CDR3 contains 14 residues. CDR1 LNHDA and CDR2 SQIVND come from the germline V gene (reference sequence). V shed 4 bases and J 5 bases; nucleotides not matched to a gene: 7. The CDR3 loop is CASSTDRDRHEQYF. In DNA form, the CDR3 reads TGTGCCAGTAGTACGGACAGGGATAGGCACGAGCAGTACTTC.

V usage is TRBV11-2 and J usage is TRBJ1-1, with D unresolved. Trimming removed 5 bases at V and 1 base at J, with 5 bases between. Germline V CDR1 and CDR2: SGHAT, FQNNGV. The length of the CDR3 is 12 residues. CDR3 protein: CASSHWNTEAFF. The DNA for the CDR3 is TGTGCCAGCAGCCATTGGAACACTGAAGCTTTCTTT.

This chain uses TRBV5-4 with TRBJ2-3, with 10 bases that match TRBD1. CDR3 length: 15 amino acids. Germline CDR1 is SGHNT and CDR2 is YYREEE (reference sequence). The J segment lost 6 bases and the V segment lost 5 bases, leaving 9 bases of the junction unmatched. This chain's CDR3 is CASRRDRGGSDTQYF. The DNA for the CDR3 is TGTGCCAGCAGACGGGACAGGGGTGGGTCCGATACGCAGTATTTT. Full variable domain (missing parts from reference TRBV5-4 and TRBJ2-3): ETGVTQSPTHLIKTRGQQVTLRCSSQSGHNTVSWYQQALGQGPQFIFQYYREEENGRGNFPPRFSGLQFPNYSSELNVNALELDDSALYLCASRRDRGGSDTQYFGPGTRLTVL.

The rearrangement uses TRBV4-1 and TRBJ1-5, with 10 bases fitting TRBD1. The CDR3 is 17 amino acids. The V and J ends lost 1 base and 6 bases, in that order; junction bases with no gene match: 9. Germline CDR1 and CDR2: MGHRA and YSYEKL. The CDR3 spells CASSQAPGQGYSQPQHF. The CDR3 bases are TGCGCCAGCAGCCAAGCCCCGGGACAGGGGTATAGTCAGCCCCAGCATTTT.